This TCR beta chain was identified in a study of T cells in Graves' hyperthyroidism and ophthalmopathy. About this clonotype: A much larger clone is a single base away; this may be a read error.

Regions amplified from RNA transcripts were the TCR beta CDR3 regions. A set of HTBI primers served as the primers for a first-round RT-PCR of the TCR CDR3. TCRdb recomputed calls from the multiplex PCR reads with MiXCR, one row per CDR3 protein. The table shows 500,000 or so distinct CDR3 sequences, with 17% occurring only once. CDR1 MNHEY and CDR2 SMNVEV come from the germline V gene (reference sequence). The CDR3 is 14 amino acids. Trimming took 6 bases from V and 2 from J; bases not matched to a gene: 7. The sequence derives from a woman aged 18-29 years with Graves' ophthalmopathy. Sequencing was performed on blood. J is TRBJ2-7 and V is TRBV27, with 7 bases that match TRBD1. The CDR3, as DNA: TGTGCCAGCAGCCCCCCAGACAGGGCCTACGAGCAGTACTTC. This codes for CASSPPDRAYEQYF.